This passage covers 19 T cell receptor beta chains from one sample sequenced in a study of Graves' ophthalmopathy and Graves' hyperthyroidism. Amplifying from RNA transcripts, the study obtained TCR beta CDR3 regions. RT-PCR was first run with HTBI primers, then multiplex PCR in a second round. TCRdb re-analysed the multiplex PCR reads in MiXCR, keeping a single row per CDR3 protein. The sample yields over 200,000 distinct CDR3 sequences, roughly 29% seen once. Material: peripheral blood. The receptors were gathered from a man aged 50 to 59 with Graves' ophthalmopathy.

The chain is built from TRBV28 and TRBJ1-1; no definite D call. The germline V gene encodes CDR1 MDHEN and CDR2 SYDVKM. This CDR3 has 12 amino acids. V dropped 2 bases and J dropped 8 bases, with 9 bases sitting between them. The CDR3 DNA reads TGTGCCAGCAGTTTACTGTCGGGGGAAGCTTTCTTT. Amino acid sequence: CASSLLSGEAFF.

This clonotype came up many times. CDR3: CASSQDEVETQYF. In DNA form, the CDR3 reads TGTGCCAGCAGCCAAGACGAGGTGGAGACCCAGTACTTC. This rearrangement joins TRBV11-3 to TRBJ2-5; D unclear. CDR3 length: 13 residues. The ends were cut back, 5 bases at V and 5 bases at J, with 12 bases in the middle. CDR1 SGHNT and CDR2 YENEEA come from the germline V gene.

This rearrangement joins TRBV27 to TRBJ1-1, with no clear D. Trimming removed 6 bases from V and 5 bases from J, with 10 bases in between. The CDR3 sequence is 12 residues long. From germline, CDR1 is MNHEY and CDR2 SMNVEV (reference sequence). As DNA, the CDR3 is TGTGCCAGCAGATCCCTAGGGACTGAAGCTTTCTTT. This sequence encodes CASRSLGTEAFF.

This clonotype was counted at least ten times. The chain is built from TRBV7-2 and TRBJ2-7; tentatively, D is TRBD2 (6 bases). V lost 0 bases to trimming and J lost 0 bases, with 9 bases between them. The CDR3 covers 15 residues. Germline V gene lookup returns CDR1 SGHTA and CDR2 FQGNSA. CDR3 DNA sequence: TGTGCCAGCAGCTTAGCGCCCGGGAGCTCCTACGAGCAGTACTTC. Amino acid sequence: CASSLAPGSSYEQYF.

This clonotype was seen more than once but under ten times. The gene calls are TRBV6-1 and TRBJ1-1, with TRBD1 identical over 8 bases. The CDR3 is 14 residues long. Germline V gene sequence: CDR1 MNHNS, CDR2 SASEGT. With 6 bases clipped from V and 5 bases from J, the junction kept 8 bases outside the gene matches. CDR3 bases: TGTGCCAGCAGAAGGGTGCAGGGGGCAACTGAAGCTTTCTTT. Encoded protein: CASRRVQGATEAFF.

The CDR3 is CASSPGRRGNQPQHF. CDR3 DNA: TGTGCCAGCAGTCCGGGACGCCGGGGCAATCAGCCCCAGCATTTT. The rearrangement links TRBV12-3 or TRBV12-4 to TRBJ1-5; perhaps TRBD1 as D (5 bases). The CDR3 runs 15 residues. V lost 5 bases, J lost 2 bases, and 13 bases lay in between.

This clonotype showed up many times. J is TRBJ1-5 and V is TRBV4-1; D is ambiguous. The CDR3 spans 15 residues. CDR1 and CDR2 from the germline V gene are MGHRA and YSYEKL. Between the trimmed V and J ends, which lost 4 bases and 5 bases, there was a span of 15 bases. CDR3: CASSPTTTGHQPQHF. In DNA, the CDR3 is TGCGCCAGCAGCCCAACAACAACGGGTCATCAGCCCCAGCATTTT.

V usage is TRBV14 and J usage is TRBJ1-1; D is possibly TRBD1 (5 bases). The CDR3 is 13 residues long. V was shortened by 3 bases and J by 10 bases, with 15 bases between the two germline ends. CDR1 and CDR2 (germline): SGHDN, FVKESK. The CDR3 region has the DNA TGTGCCAGCAGCCATCCGGGTGGGACTTCAGCTTTCTTT. This encodes CASSHPGGTSAFF.

At least ten counts were recorded for this clonotype. CDR3 amino acids: CASSYSVQLGSEQYF. Written as DNA, the CDR3 is TGTGCCAGCAGTTACTCCGTGCAACTAGGCAGCGAGCAGTACTTC. The rearrangement links TRBV6-2 or TRBV6-3 to TRBJ2-7; possible D gene TRBD2, 5 bases. The CDR3 sequence is 15 residues long. V was cut by 0 bases and J by 6 bases, with 15 bases left in between. Germline CDR1 and CDR2: MNHEY and SVGEGT.

The sample holds many counts of this clonotype. A much larger clone differs from this one at a single base, so this may be a read error. The CDR3 nucleotides are TGTGCCAGGGGGGGGGGGGCAGGGATTGTTAATGGCTACACCTTC. Translation: CARGGGAGIVNGYTF. The rearrangement links TRBV12-3 or TRBV12-4 to TRBJ1-2; D possibly corresponds to TRBD1 (6 bases). V gave up 9 bases and J gave up 6 bases, with 23 bases separating them. The CDR3 consists of 15 residues.

The CDR3 nucleotides read TGCGCCAGCAGCTTGACCCGGGGGACCCAGTACTTC. It yields the protein CASSLTRGTQYF. The rearrangement links TRBV5-1 to TRBJ2-5; possible D gene TRBD2, 5 bases. CDR3 length: 12 amino acids. CDR1 and CDR2 (germline): SGHRS, YFSETQ. The V end lost 1 base, the J end lost 7 bases, and 8 bases lay between the germline ends.

The rearrangement uses TRBV6-1 and TRBJ2-7, with D maybe TRBD2 (5 bases). Germline values: CDR1 MNHNS, CDR2 SASEGT. CDR3 length: 13 amino acids. Trimming left V 6 bases short and J 2 bases short, with 11 bases between. The DNA of the CDR3 is TGTGCCAGCAGGGAGGACGGAACCTACGAGCAGTACTTC. This sequence encodes CASREDGTYEQYF.

The V and J genes are TRBV12-3 or TRBV12-4 and TRBJ2-5; no definite D call. Trimming took 1 base from V and 0 from J, leaving 6 bases between them. The CDR3 extends over 14 amino acids. The CDR3 loop is CASSLGQNQETQYF. As DNA, the CDR3 is TGTGCCAGCAGTTTAGGGCAGAACCAAGAGACCCAGTACTTC.

Ten or more counts support this clonotype. Here the CDR3 reads CASSDEQGFSSNEQFF. CDR3 sequence (DNA): TGTGCCAGCAGTGACGAACAGGGTTTTAGTAGCAATGAGCAGTTCTTC. This chain links TRBV6-4 with TRBJ2-1; D is possibly TRBD1 (6 bases). Germline V gives CDR1 MRHNA, CDR2 SNTAGT. Deletions cut 2 bases from V and 6 bases from J, with 17 bases between. The CDR3 extends over 16 amino acids.

This clonotype was observed many times. This chain uses TRBV12-3 or TRBV12-4 with TRBJ1-1; D is unclear. The CDR3 runs 12 residues. Trimming left V 7 bases short and J 4 bases short, with 10 bases between. The CDR3 region is CASTFGITEAFF. DNA for the CDR3: TGTGCCAGCACTTTTGGTATCACTGAAGCTTTCTTT.

This clonotype was found many times. This chain uses TRBV19 with TRBJ2-7; tentatively, D is TRBD1 (5 bases). Trimming took 3 bases from V and 1 from J, leaving 10 bases between them. In germline, CDR1 is LNHDA, CDR2 SQIVND (reference sequence). CDR3 length equals 14 residues. CDR3 residues: CASSIGAASYEQYF. CDR3 coding DNA: TGTGCCAGTAGTATTGGGGCAGCTTCCTACGAGCAGTACTTC.

Many counts were recorded for this clonotype. The V gene is TRBV29-1, the J gene TRBJ2-5; possibly TRBD2 for D (7 bases). In germline, CDR1 is SQVTM, CDR2 ANQGSEA. CDR3 length equals 14 residues. The V end lost 1 base, the J end lost 2 bases, and 11 bases lay between the germline ends. The CDR3 DNA reads as TGCAGCGTTGAAGGGGGGGGCCGGCAAGAGACCCAGTACTTC. Translating gives CSVEGGGRQETQYF.

This clonotype was seen a few times. This sequence joins TRBV6-5 and TRBJ2-7; D gene unclear. The germline CDR1 and CDR2 sequences are MNHEY and SVGAGI. V lost 0 bases and J lost 2, with 8 bases in between. CDR3 size: 14 residues. The CDR3 sequence: CASSYSGRTYEQYF. CDR3 sequence (DNA): TGTGCCAGCAGTTACTCCGGCAGAACCTACGAGCAGTACTTC.

The chain joins TRBV12-3 or TRBV12-4 to TRBJ1-2; a weak D match, TRBD1 (5 bases). Trimming removed 7 bases from V and 4 bases from J, with 13 bases in between. The CDR3 loop spans 13 amino acids. The CDR3 reads CASTPGFSYGYTF. As DNA, the CDR3 is TGTGCCAGCACGCCAGGGTTCTCCTATGGCTACACCTTC.